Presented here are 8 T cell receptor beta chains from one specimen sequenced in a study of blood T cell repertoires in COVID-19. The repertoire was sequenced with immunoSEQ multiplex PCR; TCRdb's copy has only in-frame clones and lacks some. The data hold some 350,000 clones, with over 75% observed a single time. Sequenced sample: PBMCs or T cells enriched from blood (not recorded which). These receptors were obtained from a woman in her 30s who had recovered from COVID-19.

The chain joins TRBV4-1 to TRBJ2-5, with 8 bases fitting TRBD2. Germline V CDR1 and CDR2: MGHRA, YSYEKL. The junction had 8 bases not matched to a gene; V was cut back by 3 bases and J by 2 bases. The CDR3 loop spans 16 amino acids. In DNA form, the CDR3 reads TGCGCCAGCAGCCACGGGGCGGGGGGTGCTCAAGAGACCCAGTACTTC. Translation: CASSHGAGGAQETQYF.

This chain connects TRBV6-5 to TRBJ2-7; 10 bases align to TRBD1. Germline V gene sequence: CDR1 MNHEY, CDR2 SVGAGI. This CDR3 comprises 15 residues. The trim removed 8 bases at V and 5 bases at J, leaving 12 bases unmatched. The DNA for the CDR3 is TGTGCCAGCGTCGCCGTGGGACAGGGGAAGAACGAGCAGTACTTC. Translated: CASVAVGQGKNEQYF.

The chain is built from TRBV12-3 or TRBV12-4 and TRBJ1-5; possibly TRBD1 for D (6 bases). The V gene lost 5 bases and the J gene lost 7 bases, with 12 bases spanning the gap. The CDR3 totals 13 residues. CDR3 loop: CASSLQGRQPQHF. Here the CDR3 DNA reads TGTGCCAGCAGTCTACAGGGAAGGCAGCCCCAGCATTTT.

CDR3 nucleotide sequence: TGCGCCAGCAGCCAAGATCGATCGACTAGCGGCTACAATGAGCAGTTCTTC. It encodes CASSQDRSTSGYNEQFF. V is TRBV4-1 and J is TRBJ2-1, with 9 bases fitting TRBD2. Germline-derived CDR1 and CDR2 are MGHRA and YSYEKL. This CDR3 spans 17 amino acids. V dropped 0 bases and J dropped 3; count of bases not matched to a gene: 6.

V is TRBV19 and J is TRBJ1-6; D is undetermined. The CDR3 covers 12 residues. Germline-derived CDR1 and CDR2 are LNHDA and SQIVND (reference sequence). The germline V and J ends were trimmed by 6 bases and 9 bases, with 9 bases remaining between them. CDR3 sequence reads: CASSLEGSPLHF. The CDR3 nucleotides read TGTGCCAGTAGCTTAGAGGGTTCACCCCTCCACTTT.

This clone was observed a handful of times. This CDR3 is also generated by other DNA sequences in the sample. This CDR3 is CASSLTGVGNTIYF. CDR3 sequence (DNA): TGTGCCAGCAGCTTGACAGGGGTAGGAAACACCATATATTTT. The chain has TRBV9 and TRBJ1-3; 8 bases map to TRBD1. V gave up 4 bases and J gave up 4 bases; unmatched junction bases: 4. The germline CDR1 and CDR2 sequences are SGDLS and YYNGEE. The CDR3 is made up of 14 amino acids.

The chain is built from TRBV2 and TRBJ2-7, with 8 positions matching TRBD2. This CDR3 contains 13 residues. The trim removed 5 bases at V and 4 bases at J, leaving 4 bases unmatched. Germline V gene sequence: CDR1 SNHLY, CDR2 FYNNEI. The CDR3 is CASSTRGVYEQYF. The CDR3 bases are TGTGCCAGCAGTACGCGGGGGGTTTACGAGCAGTACTTC.

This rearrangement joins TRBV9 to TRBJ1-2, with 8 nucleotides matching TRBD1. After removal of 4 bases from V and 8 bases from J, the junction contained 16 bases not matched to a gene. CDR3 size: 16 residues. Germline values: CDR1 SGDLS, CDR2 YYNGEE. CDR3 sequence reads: CASSPGGVQGAGGYTF. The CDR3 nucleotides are TGTGCCAGCAGCCCTGGGGGGGTTCAGGGGGCAGGAGGCTACACCTTC.